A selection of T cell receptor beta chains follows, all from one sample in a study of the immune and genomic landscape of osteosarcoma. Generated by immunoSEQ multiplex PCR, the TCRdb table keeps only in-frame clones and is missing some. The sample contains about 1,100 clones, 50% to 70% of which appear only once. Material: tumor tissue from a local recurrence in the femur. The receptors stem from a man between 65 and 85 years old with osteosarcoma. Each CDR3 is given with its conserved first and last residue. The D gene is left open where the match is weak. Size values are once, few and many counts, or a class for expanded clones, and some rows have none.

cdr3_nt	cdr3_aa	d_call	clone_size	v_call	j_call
TGTGCCAGCAGTGAGGGACTAGCGGGGGGCTCGGGAGAGACCCAGTACTTC	CASSEGLAGGSGETQYF	TRBD2	.	TRBV2	TRBJ2-5
TGTGCCAGCAGCGCAGGGCCGGATGTTACCTACGAGCAGTACTTC	CASSAGPDVTYEQYF	.	.	TRBV9	TRBJ2-7
TGTGCCAGCAGCCCCCCGGGGCTCGTCCGGAACACTGAAGCTTTCTTT	CASSPPGLVRNTEAFF	.	.	TRBV13	TRBJ1-1
TGTGCCAGCACCCCACGGGCCAATCAGGTCACTGAAGCTTTCTTT	CASTPRANQVTEAFF	.	.	TRBV6-1	TRBJ1-1
TGTGCCAGCAGCGTAGGGACCCACGAAGGGTTGCCCCAGCATTTT	CASSVGTHEGLPQHF	.	few	TRBV9	TRBJ1-5
TGTGCCAGCAGAAAAGGACAGGCGAAGAACACTGAAGCTTTCTTT	CASRKGQAKNTEAFF	TRBD1	few	TRBV11-2	TRBJ1-1
TGTGCCAGCAGACGGACAGGCAACAATGAGCAGTTCTTC	CASRRTGNNEQFF	TRBD1	.	TRBV6-5	TRBJ2-1
TGTGCCAGCAGAGGACAGGGAGACACCGGGGAGCTGTTTTTT	CASRGQGDTGELFF	TRBD1	.	TRBV6-6	TRBJ2-2
TGCGCCAGCAGCCAAGATCGAGGGGAGTACCAAGAGACCCAGTACTTC	CASSQDRGEYQETQYF	.	.	TRBV4-1	TRBJ2-5
TGCGCCAGCAGCCGGGACAGGGGGGGCCAAGAGACCCAGTACTTC	CASSRDRGGQETQYF	TRBD1	.	TRBV10-1	TRBJ2-5
TGTGCCAGCTGGCAGGGGGCCCGTGAGCAGTTCTTC	CASWQGAREQFF	TRBD1	.	TRBV27	TRBJ2-1
TGTGCCACCGGGACAGCGAACACCGGGGAGCTGTTTTTT	CATGTANTGELFF	TRBD1	.	TRBV6-9	TRBJ2-2
TGTGCCAGCAGCTTAACGGGGGACAGCTCCTACAATGAGCAGTTCTTC	CASSLTGDSSYNEQFF	TRBD1	few	TRBV7-3	TRBJ2-1
TGTGCCCGCAGCGCAAGGGGGGGGACAGGGTCTCAAGAGACCCAGTACTTC	CARSARGGTGSQETQYF	TRBD1	.	TRBV9	TRBJ2-5
TGCGCCAGCAGCTTGGCGACACCACAGACTGAAGCTTTCTTT	CASSLATPQTEAFF	.	.	TRBV5-1	TRBJ1-1
TGTGCCAGCAGCTTCGGGACAGGGGTCACCGGGGAGCTGTTTTTT	CASSFGTGVTGELFF	TRBD1	.	TRBV5-4	TRBJ2-2
TGTGCCAGCAGCCAAGTGGGGGTAACGGGGGCCCCTAGCACAGATACGCAGTATTTT	CASSQVGVTGAPSTDTQYF	.	.	TRBV5-4	TRBJ2-3
TGTGCCACCAGCAGAGAGACAGGGGCCTCTGGAAACACCATATATTTT	CATSRETGASGNTIYF	TRBD1	once	TRBV15	TRBJ1-3
TGTGCCAGTAGTCCGTACAGGGAACAAGGCGAGCAGTACTTC	CASSPYREQGEQYF	.	.	TRBV19	TRBJ2-7
TGTGCCAGCCTACACGGACTACGCACAGATACGCAGTATTTT	CASLHGLRTDTQYF	.	.	TRBV7-2	TRBJ2-3
TGTGCCAGCAGTTTTTCCGACTCCGGAGGGGAGACCCAGTACTTC	CASSFSDSGGETQYF	.	.	TRBV27	TRBJ2-5
TGTGCCAGCAGTCTCCGCGGAGACAACACTGAAGCTTTCTTT	CASSLRGDNTEAFF	.	.	TRBV6-6	TRBJ1-1
TGTGCAAGTCGAACAGGGGTGATCGCAGAGCAGTACTTC	CASRTGVIAEQYF	TRBD1	.	TRBV5-5	TRBJ2-7
TGTGCCAGCAGTTCCGCCGATGGGGACGAGCAGTACTTC	CASSSADGDEQYF	.	.	TRBV6-5	TRBJ2-7
TGCGCCAGCAGCCCGGGGCGACTAGCGGGGGGGTATAGAGCAGATACGCAGTATTTT	CASSPGRLAGGYRADTQYF	TRBD2	.	TRBV4-1	TRBJ2-3
TGTGCCAGCAGCCCACCCCGGGGCATATTAGAGGGTGAAAAACTGTTTTTT	CASSPPRGILEGEKLFF	.	.	TRBV7-9	TRBJ1-4
TGTGCCAGCAGTGGACAGGGGGCGAGGGAAAAACTGTTTTTT	CASSGQGAREKLFF	TRBD1	.	TRBV6-5	TRBJ1-4
TGTGCCAGCAGTGAAGTGGGACACGGAGCTTTCTTT	CASSEVGHGAFF	.	.	TRBV6-1	TRBJ1-1
TGTGCCAGTAGACCAAACGGGGCAGGGGGTGCCTCAGGGGATGGCTACACCTTC	CASRPNGAGGASGDGYTF	TRBD1	few	TRBV19	TRBJ1-2
TGTGCCTGGGGTCTGGGGGCGACAAACATTCAGTACTTC	CAWGLGATNIQYF	.	.	TRBV30	TRBJ2-4
TGTGCCAGCAGTCTAGCGGGGGCCTACACCGGGGAGCTGTTTTTT	CASSLAGAYTGELFF	TRBD2	.	TRBV5-4	TRBJ2-2
TGTGCCAGCAGCTGGGACAGGGGGCTTGAAAAGACCCAGTACTTC	CASSWDRGLEKTQYF	TRBD1	.	TRBV6-1	TRBJ2-5
TGTGCCAGCAGAGGACAGGGGGGGGCTGGGGCCAACGTCCTGACTTTC	CASRGQGGAGANVLTF	TRBD1	.	TRBV7-6	TRBJ2-6
TGTGCCAGCAGCCCCTTGTCAGGGGTTGATTCACCCCTCCACTTT	CASSPLSGVDSPLHF	.	large	TRBV7-2	TRBJ1-6
TGCGCCAGCAGCTTTGAAGGGAGGGCTGAGCAGTTCTTC	CASSFEGRAEQFF	TRBD2	few	TRBV5-1	TRBJ2-1
TGTGCCAGCAGCCCCTCCGGGCCCTGGTCTGAGCAGTACTTC	CASSPSGPWSEQYF	.	.	TRBV6-1	TRBJ2-7
TGTGCCAGCAGTTTATTTTGGCCTCGAGGTTCACCCCTCCACTTT	CASSLFWPRGSPLHF	.	few	TRBV27	TRBJ1-6
TGTGCCAGCAGTGAACAGGACGTACACTACAATGAGCAGTTCTTC	CASSEQDVHYNEQFF	.	few	TRBV6-1	TRBJ2-1
TGCGCCAGCAGCTTGGTAGGGTATGGTGAAGCTTTCTTT	CASSLVGYGEAFF	.	large	TRBV5-1	TRBJ1-1
TGTGCCAGCAGCTCCCGGGACGGCTACGAGCAGTACTTC	CASSSRDGYEQYF	.	.	TRBV7-2	TRBJ2-7
TGTGCCCATTCTTGGACCAACACTGAAGCTTTCTTT	CAHSWTNTEAFF	.	few	TRBV30	TRBJ1-1